The entry that follows covers one T cell receptor (beta chain) sequence. Its antigen remains unidentified. The source of the sample is a study of cytomegalovirus exposure and HLA in healthy donors. Study as a whole: In an earlier analysis, 95 million to 140 million unique TCR beta sequences were found from some 200 million T cells.

Germline CDR1 reads MNHEY; CDR2 reads SMNVEV (reference sequence). J lost 4 bases, V lost 0 bases, and 1 base had no gene match. The CDR3 runs to 14 residues. PCR amplification relied on 60 Vbeta primers (plus 13 Jbeta primers). Profiled with immunoSEQ multiplex PCR; TCRdb holds only in-frame clones, not every one. The table lists 150,000 to 200,000 clones, roughly 80% of them singletons, with approximately 4% in the top ten. Study outcomes and limitations: A later analysis linked a missense variant in DCLRE1C to the trimming of TCR beta V and J genes. The study designated about 180 TCR beta chains cytomegalovirus-associated.

This receptor was obtained from a man over 45 in good health and CMV-seropositive. The sample taken for sequencing was PBMCs. The chain links TRBV27 to TRBJ1-2, with 8 bases identical to TRBD1. CDR3 region: CASSLSTGGYGYTF. CDR3 nucleotide sequence: TGTGCCAGCAGTTTATCAACAGGGGGCTATGGCTACACCTTC.